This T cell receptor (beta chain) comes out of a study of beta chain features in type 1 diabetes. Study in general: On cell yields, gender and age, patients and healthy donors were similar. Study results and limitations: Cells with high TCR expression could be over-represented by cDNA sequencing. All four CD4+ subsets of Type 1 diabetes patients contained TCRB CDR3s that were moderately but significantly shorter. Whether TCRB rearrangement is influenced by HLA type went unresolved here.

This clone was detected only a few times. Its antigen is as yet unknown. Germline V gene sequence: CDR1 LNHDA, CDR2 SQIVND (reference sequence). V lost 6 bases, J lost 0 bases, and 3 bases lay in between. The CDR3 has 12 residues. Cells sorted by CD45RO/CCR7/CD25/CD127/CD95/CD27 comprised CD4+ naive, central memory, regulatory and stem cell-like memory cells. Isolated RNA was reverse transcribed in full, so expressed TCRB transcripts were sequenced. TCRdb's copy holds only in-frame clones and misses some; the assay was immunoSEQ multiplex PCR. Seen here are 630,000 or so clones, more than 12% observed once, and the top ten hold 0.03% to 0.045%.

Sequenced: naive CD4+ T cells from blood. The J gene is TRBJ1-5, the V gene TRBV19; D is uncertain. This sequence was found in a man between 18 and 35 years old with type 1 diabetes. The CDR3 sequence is CASSYSNQPQHF. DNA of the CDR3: TGTGCCAGTAGCTATAGCAATCAGCCCCAGCATTTT.